The 8 T cell receptor beta chains below come from one sample, sequenced in a study of blood T cells in healthy people across ages. A second PCR of 7 to 11 cycles used a sample-barcoded 5' primer and a J-beta primer mix. MiXCR was run by TCRdb on the 5' RACE reads, yielding one entry per CDR3 protein. Of approximately 1.5 million distinct CDR3 sequences detected, roughly 32% appear once; the ten largest clones hold about 11%. The sequencing sample was made of blood. The receptors originated from a woman under 40 in good health.

The chain carries TRBV5-1 and TRBJ2-4; D gene ambiguous. Matching the DNA end better, TRBJ2-7 makes the J call doubtful. The length of the CDR3 is 14 residues. From germline, CDR1 is SGHRS and CDR2 YFSETQ. CDR3 sequence: CASSLDSATYEQYF. The CDR3 DNA follows: TGCGCCAGCAGCTTGGACAGTGCAACCTACGAGCAGTACTTC.

This clonotype was observed a handful of times. The V and J genes are TRBV20-1 and TRBJ2-5; D tentatively fits TRBD1 or TRBD2 (5 bases each). V was clipped by 5 bases and J by 5 bases, with 15 bases between them. Germline lookup yields CDR1 DFQATT and CDR2 SNEGSKA (reference sequence). The CDR3 sequence is 13 residues long. CDR3 region: CSASGTVGETQYF. The CDR3 DNA is TGCAGTGCTTCCGGGACCGTCGGGGAGACCCAGTACTTC.

The table lists this clonotype with a few counts. This chain connects TRBV6-2 or TRBV6-3 to TRBJ2-1, with 7 bases lining up with TRBD2. Looked up from germline, CDR1 is MNHEY and CDR2 is SVGEGT. V shed 11 bases and J 0 bases; nucleotides not matched to a gene: 7. CDR3 length: 14 amino acids. The CDR3 bases are TGTGCCGCCAAACGGGGGGACTCCTACAATGAGCAGTTCTTC. Protein product: CAAKRGDSYNEQFF.

V and J are TRBV5-5 and TRBJ2-3; 10 bases map to TRBD2. Germline loops: CDR1 SGHKS, CDR2 YYEKEE (reference sequence). With 0 bases clipped from V and 5 bases from J, the junction kept 12 bases outside the gene matches. The CDR3 is 18 residues long. Here the CDR3 reads CASSLGPSGGASQDTQYF. CDR3 bases: TGTGCCAGCAGCTTGGGGCCAAGCGGGGGGGCCTCCCAAGATACGCAGTATTTT. Supplemented by reference TRBV5-5 and TRBJ2-3, the full variable domain reads DAGVTQSPTHLIKTRGQQVTLRCSPISGHKSVSWYQQVLGQGPQFIFQYYEKEERGRGNFPDRFSARQFPNYSSELNVNALLLGDSALYLCASSLGPSGGASQDTQYFGPGTRLTVL.

This chain joins TRBV3-1 and TRBJ2-5, with D possibly matching TRBD2 (5 bases). CDR1 and CDR2 (germline): LGHDT, YNNKEL (reference sequence). The V gene lost 5 bases and the J gene lost 5 bases, with 24 bases spanning the gap. CDR3 length: 17 amino acids. The CDR3 sequence is CASSFRLTEAGGETQYF. For the CDR3, the DNA is TGTGCCAGCAGCTTCCGACTAACGGAGGCCGGCGGGGAGACCCAGTACTTC.

The chain links TRBV12-3 or TRBV12-4 to TRBJ2-3; tentative D call: TRBD2 (6 bases). Trimming removed 6 bases at V and 9 bases at J, with 16 bases between. The CDR3 is made up of 13 amino acids. The chain's CDR3 is CASRRDSARTQYF. CDR3 in DNA: TGTGCCAGCAGGAGGGACTCTGCGAGGACGCAGTATTTT.

This clonotype was picked up a small number of times. The chain is built from TRBV4-1 and TRBJ2-5; 10 bases fit TRBD2. The CDR3 is made up of 17 amino acids. Germline values: CDR1 MGHRA, CDR2 YSYEKL. V dropped 0 bases and J dropped 4; count of bases not matched to a gene: 8. This CDR3 is CASSQDRSGGAGETQYF. CDR3 bases: TGCGCCAGCAGCCAAGATCGAAGCGGGGGGGCTGGAGAGACCCAGTACTTC.

The sample holds one count of this clonotype. The gene calls are TRBV25-1 and TRBJ1-5; a possible D gene is TRBD1 (5 bases). Trimming left V 2 bases short and J 6 bases short, with 5 bases between. The CDR3 loop spans 12 amino acids. Germline values: CDR1 MGHDK, CDR2 SYGVNS. The CDR3 nucleotides are TGTGCCAGCAGTGAACAGGGTCAGCCCCAGCATTTT. Translating it yields CASSEQGQPQHF.